These 32 T cell receptor beta chains were all obtained from the same sample, sequenced in a study of regulatory T cells in long-lasting Graves disease. Time point reported: newly diagnosed GD, antithyroid drugs for less than 3 months. Scientists built the TCR library using RNA that was extracted from PBMCs. Combining iRepertoire HTBI primers with Arm-PCR of CDR3 regions, the authors built TCR beta libraries. In TCRdb, the multiplex PCR reads were re-called with MiXCR into one record per CDR3 protein. The sample lists about 240,000 distinct CDR3 sequences, roughly a fifth occurring once. The material sequenced was peripheral blood mononuclear cells (PBMCs), taken at new diagnosis, from a patient treated with antithyroid drugs. These receptors came from a female donor with Graves disease.

As to this clonotype: The CDR3 end shows no conserved phenylalanine or tryptophan, and so a read error is likely. The rearrangement links TRBV13 to TRBJ2-3; D ambiguous. Germline V gives CDR1 PRHDT, CDR2 FYEKMQ (reference sequence). This CDR3 is built from 12 residues. V lost 8 bases and J 3 bases, leaving 9 bases between the germline ends. The CDR3 reads CASSPRTDTQYL. The DNA for the CDR3 is TGTGCCAGCTCACCAAGGACAGATACGCAGTATCTT.

This clonotype was seen ten or more times. The CDR3 loop reads CAWSVFYEQYF. The CDR3, as DNA: TGTGCCTGGAGTGTATTTTACGAGCAGTACTTC. The chain is built from TRBV30 and TRBJ2-7; D not resolved. This CDR3 has 11 residues. The V end was cut by 0 bases, the J end by 4 bases, with 4 bases between. CDR1 is GTSNPN, CDR2 SVGIG, per germline (reference sequence).

This clonotype was detected ten times or more. This rearrangement joins TRBV2 to TRBJ1-2; D is perhaps TRBD1 (6 bases). Germline V gives CDR1 SNHLY, CDR2 FYNNEI. The germline V and J ends were trimmed by 1 base and 3 bases, with 15 bases remaining between them. The CDR3 is made up of 16 amino acids. CDR3 in amino acids: CASSEGFGRGYYGYTF. The CDR3 DNA reads as TGTGCCAGCAGTGAAGGGTTTGGCAGGGGATACTATGGCTACACCTTC.

This clonotype was found many times. This rearrangement joins TRBV4-3 to TRBJ2-1; 7 bases align to TRBD1. The CDR3 totals 12 residues. The J segment lost 11 bases and the V segment lost 4 bases, leaving 5 bases of the junction unmatched. CDR1 and CDR2 from the germline V gene are LGHNA and YSLEER. CDR3 bases: TGCGCCAGCAGCCTTCGACAGGGACAGCAGTTCTTC. Translating gives CASSLRQGQQFF.

A note on this clonotype: A much larger clone is a single base away; this may be a read error. The rearrangement uses TRBV6-5 and TRBJ1-1; D gene uncertain. CDR1 and CDR2 (germline): MNHEY, SVGAGI. CDR3 length: 14 residues. V dropped 0 bases and J dropped 4 bases, with 9 bases sitting between them. Here the CDR3 DNA reads TGTGCCAGCAGTTACTCGAGGCAGAGCACTGAAGCTTTCTTT. Protein: CASSYSRQSTEAFF.

In its sample, this clonotype was seen many times. V is TRBV5-1 and J is TRBJ2-1; 9 nucleotides line up with TRBD2. This CDR3 has 15 residues. Trimming cost V 0 bases and J 4 bases; bases outside gene matches: 2. CDR1 SGHRS and CDR2 YFSETQ come from the germline V gene. The chain's CDR3 is CASSLGREGYNEQFF. The DNA for the CDR3 is TGCGCCAGCAGCTTGGGGCGGGAGGGGTACAATGAGCAGTTCTTC.

This clonotype was seen ten or more times. The genes are TRBV10-3 and TRBJ2-7, with D perhaps matching TRBD2 (6 bases). With 8 bases removed from V and 0 bases from J, the gap between germline ends came to 17 bases. The CDR3 totals 15 residues. CDR1 and CDR2 (germline): ENHRY, SYGVKD. The CDR3 DNA sequence: TGTGCCATCCGACAGACTAGGGGAAGCTCCTACGAGCAGTACTTC. It specifies CAIRQTRGSSYEQYF.

This clonotype was counted ten times or more. The genes are TRBV9 and TRBJ1-6, with D hard to call. CDR1 is SGDLS and CDR2 is YYNGEE in the germline V gene. The CDR3 sequence is 14 residues long. Trimming cost V 2 bases and J 7 bases, with 10 bases left between them. The CDR3 loop reads CASSVGTLNSPLHF. CDR3 nucleotides: TGTGCCAGCAGCGTCGGAACACTCAATTCACCCCTCCACTTT.

About this clonotype itself: A read error is likely here: a far larger clone is one base away. V usage is TRBV10-3 and J usage is TRBJ2-1; maybe TRBD2 (7 bases). The CDR3 runs 15 residues. The ends were cut back, 5 bases at V and 4 bases at J, with 15 bases in the middle. Germline CDR1 reads ENHRY; CDR2 reads SYGVKD. CDR3 in amino acids: CAISSSGGAYNEQFF. CDR3 bases: TGTGCCATCAGTTCGTCTGGGGGGGCGTACAATGAGCAGTTCTTC.

This clonotype showed up just once. V and J are TRBV7-2 and TRBJ2-7, with D unresolved. This CDR3 has 15 amino acids. Germline V gene data show CDR1 as SGHTA and CDR2 as FQGNSA. V lost 2 bases to trimming and J lost 2 bases, with 13 bases between them. The CDR3 here is CASSLRVSLTYEQYF. For the CDR3, the DNA is TGTGCCAGCAGCTTAAGGGTTTCCTTGACCTACGAGCAGTACTTC.

In its sample, this clonotype was seen many times. The chain links TRBV7-2 to TRBJ1-2, with D unresolved. This CDR3 region has 15 residues. Germline V lookup: CDR1 SGHTA, CDR2 FQGNSA. V was clipped by 2 bases and J by 1 base, with 11 bases between them. The CDR3 protein is CASSLRAELNYGYTF. The DNA for the CDR3 is TGTGCCAGCAGCTTAAGGGCTGAGCTTAACTATGGCTACACCTTC.

This clonotype has at least ten counts. In DNA, the CDR3 is TGCAGTGCTAGGTTGTCAGTTTCTTATGGCTACACCTTC. It codes for CSARLSVSYGYTF. J is TRBJ1-2 and V is TRBV20-1, with D hard to call. The CDR3 runs 13 residues. Germline V gene data show CDR1 as DFQATT and CDR2 as SNEGSKA (reference sequence). Trimming removed 3 bases from V and 5 bases from J, with 13 bases in between.

The sample holds a few counts of this clonotype. V usage is TRBV27 and J usage is TRBJ1-3; 8 bases match TRBD1. The CDR3 runs 17 residues. The V gene's germline CDR1 is MNHEY and CDR2 SMNVEV (reference sequence). Unmatched junction bases numbered 10, after V lost 5 bases and J lost 1 base. The DNA for the CDR3 is TGTGCCAGCAGTCCAAATCCGGGACAGGCATCTGGAAACACCATATATTTT. Translating gives CASSPNPGQASGNTIYF.

V and J are TRBV18 and TRBJ1-5, with 9 bases fitting TRBD1. V trimming: 6 bases; J trimming: 7 bases; junction bases outside the gene matches: 10. From germline, CDR1 is KGHSH and CDR2 LQKENI. This CDR3 is built from 15 residues. The CDR3 DNA is TGTGCCAGCTCTCAAAGCACAGGGGGCCTACAGCCCCAGCATTTT. This gives the protein CASSQSTGGLQPQHF.

The gene calls are TRBV11-2 and TRBJ2-7, with 9 nucleotides matching TRBD1. Unmatched junction bases numbered 11, after V lost 5 bases and J lost 3 bases. The CDR3 is 16 residues long. Per germline, CDR1 SGHAT and CDR2 FQNNGV. CDR3 region: CASSRSGTGKSYEQYF. The CDR3 DNA reads TGTGCCAGCAGCCGATCCGGGACAGGGAAAAGCTACGAGCAGTACTTC.

Ten or more counts support this clonotype. This chain connects TRBV28 to TRBJ1-2; D is perhaps TRBD1 (5 bases). The CDR3 runs to 14 residues. Trimming stripped 3 bases from V and 4 bases from J, with 12 bases between. Germline CDR1 MDHEN, CDR2 SYDVKM. The DNA of the CDR3 is TGTGCCAGCAGTTTGGGGGGTGCCATCTATGGCTACACCTTC. This codes for CASSLGGAIYGYTF.

The J gene is TRBJ2-3, the V gene TRBV5-1; 10 positions match TRBD2. CDR1 and CDR2 from the germline V gene are SGHRS and YFSETQ. The CDR3 runs 16 residues. After removal of 0 bases from V and 4 bases from J, the junction contained 5 bases not matched to a gene. In DNA form, the CDR3 reads TGCGCCAGCAGCTTGGGGGCTAGCGGGAGTGCAGATACGCAGTATTTT. Encoded protein: CASSLGASGSADTQYF.

There are many counts of this clonotype. The J gene is TRBJ2-1, the V gene TRBV10-3; 7 positions match TRBD2. From germline, CDR1 is ENHRY and CDR2 SYGVKD. Trimming at V came to 6 bases and at J to 3 bases, leaving 2 bases not matched to a gene. There are 13 residues in the CDR3. CDR3 sequence (DNA): TGTGCCATCAGGCTAGCGGACTACAATGAGCAGTTCTTC. This codes for CAIRLADYNEQFF.

On this clonotype itself: A far larger clone is only one base removed, so a read error is likely. The CDR3 DNA reads as TGTGCCAGCAGTTCGGACGCGATGGCATCCTATGGCTACGCCTTC. The encoded protein is CASSSDAMASYGYAF. J is TRBJ1-2 and V is TRBV6-9; the D is unclear. The germline CDR1 and CDR2 sequences are MNHGY and SVAAGI. The CDR3 contains 15 residues.

A few counts support this clonotype. A much bigger clone sits one base away, suggesting this may be a read error. The chain employs TRBV7-2 and TRBJ2-7; 7 bases fit TRBD2. CDR3 length: 15 residues. Germline loops: CDR1 SGHTA, CDR2 FQGNSA. The CDR3 is CVSSLAPSGTYEQYF. CDR3 bases: TGTGTCAGCAGCTTAGCGCCTAGCGGTACCTACGAGCAGTACTTC. The full variable domain, in which reference TRBV7-2 and TRBJ2-7 provide the parts outside the CDR3, is GAGVSQSPSNKVTEKGKDVELRCDPISGHTALYWYRQSLGQGLEFLIYFQGNSAPDKSGLPSDRFSAERTGGSVSTLTIQRTQQEDSAVYLCVSSLAPSGTYEQYFGPGTRLTVT.

Details on this clonotype: A much larger clone lies a single base off, so this may be a read error. V gene TRBV3-1 combines with J gene TRBJ1-1, with D possibly matching TRBD1 (6 bases). Trimming stripped 8 bases from V and 0 bases from J, with 10 bases between. Germline V gene lookup returns CDR1 LGHDT and CDR2 YNNKEL (reference sequence). The CDR3 contains 13 residues. The CDR3 spells CASYGQMNTEAFF. The CDR3 DNA follows: TGTGCCAGCTACGGACAGATGAACACTGAAGCTTTCTTT.

This clonotype has only one observation. The rearrangement joins TRBV28 to TRBJ2-7; tentative D call: TRBD2 (5 bases). The CDR3 has 14 amino acids. V was cut by 2 bases and J by 5 bases, with 13 bases left in between. Per germline, CDR1 MDHEN and CDR2 SYDVKM. Written as DNA, the CDR3 is TGTGCCAGCAGTTTAGGGCAGGCGGGCCACGAGCAGTACTTC. Translating it yields CASSLGQAGHEQYF.

On this clonotype: A much larger clonotype is one base distant, so this may be a read error. V gene TRBV6-1 combines with J gene TRBJ2-7; D is unclear. The length of the CDR3 is 14 residues. Germline assignment: CDR1 MNHNS and CDR2 SASEGT. This chain's CDR3 is CASSPQRRTYGQYF. The CDR3 bases are TGTGCCAGCAGTCCTCAGAGGCGAACCTACGGGCAGTACTTC.

This clonotype was seen repeatedly, ten times or more. CDR3 protein: CSVDSGTEAFF. CDR3 nucleotides: TGCAGCGTTGATAGCGGGACTGAAGCTTTCTTT. The rearrangement uses TRBV29-1 and TRBJ1-1; D is ambiguous. Per germline, CDR1 SQVTM and CDR2 ANQGSEA. V was cut by 3 bases and J by 5 bases, with 7 bases left in between. The CDR3 runs to 11 residues.

V usage is TRBV7-3 and J usage is TRBJ2-3, with 15 bases aligning to TRBD2. Germline trimming cut 4 bases from V and 3 bases from J; bases unmatched to any gene: 11. The CDR3 length is 19 residues. The germline CDR1 and CDR2 sequences are SGHTA and FQGTGA. CDR3 DNA: TGTGCCAGCAGCTCAACCTCGCCGGGACTAGCGGGAGGTACAGATACGCAGTATTTT. Its protein is CASSSTSPGLAGGTDTQYF.

This clonotype showed up many times. The rearrangement joins TRBV6-2 or TRBV6-3 to TRBJ2-1; weak D call: TRBD1 (5 bases). V gave up 1 base and J gave up 9 bases, with 13 bases separating them. This CDR3 is built from 14 residues. Per germline, CDR1 MNHEY and CDR2 SVGEGT. The CDR3 DNA reads as TGTGCCAGCAGTTACTTTCAGGGTGGTATTGAGCAGTTCTTC. Translation: CASSYFQGGIEQFF.

V gene TRBV30 combines with J gene TRBJ2-1, with D possibly TRBD2 on 5 matching bases. Germline CDR1 is GTSNPN and CDR2 is SVGIG (reference sequence). V was pared by 1 base and J by 14 bases, with 12 bases between. CDR3 length: 11 amino acids. The CDR3 sequence is CAWSDSVEEFF. CDR3 nucleotides: TGTGCCTGGAGTGACTCGGTGGAGGAGTTCTTC.

In this sample, this clonotype turned up many times. J is TRBJ2-5 and V is TRBV28, with unresolved D. The V gene lost 5 bases and the J gene lost 3 bases, with 22 bases spanning the gap. This CDR3 is built from 17 residues. CDR1 is MDHEN, CDR2 SYDVKM, per germline. The CDR3 sequence: CASSTPWWAPAKETQYF. The CDR3 DNA reads TGTGCCAGCAGTACCCCTTGGTGGGCCCCAGCGAAAGAGACCCAGTACTTC. Drawing the rest from reference TRBV28 and TRBJ2-5, the complete variable domain is DVKVTQSSRYLVKRTGEKVFLECVQDMDHENMFWYRQDPGLGLRLIYFSYDVKMKEKGDIPEGYSVSREKKERFSLILESASTNQTSMYLCASSTPWWAPAKETQYFGPGTRLLVL.

The rearrangement links TRBV5-5 to TRBJ1-1, with a tentative D call TRBD1 (6 bases). The CDR3 spans 16 residues. Trimming left V 4 bases short and J 0 bases short, with 16 bases between. CDR1 SGHKS and CDR2 YYEKEE come from the germline V gene (reference sequence). The CDR3 region is CASSNPTQGLNTEAFF. Here the CDR3 DNA reads TGTGCCAGCAGCAACCCCACACAGGGCCTGAACACTGAAGCTTTCTTT. The full variable domain, completed using reference TRBV5-5 and TRBJ1-1, is DAGVTQSPTHLIKTRGQQVTLRCSPISGHKSVSWYQQVLGQGPQFIFQYYEKEERGRGNFPDRFSARQFPNYSSELNVNALLLGDSALYLCASSNPTQGLNTEAFFGQGTRLTVV.

About this clonotype itself: Given a much more abundant clone one base away, this may be a read error. This CDR3 fails to terminate in the conserved phenylalanine or tryptophan, so it likely reflects a read error. The chain's CDR3 is CASSPPTAGLTTEAFL. For the CDR3, the DNA is TGTGCCAGCTCACCACCGACGGCAGGTCTAACAACTGAAGCTTTCCTT. The V and J genes are TRBV18 and TRBJ1-1; D not certain. CDR3 length equals 16 residues. Between the trimmed V and J ends, which lost 0 bases and 5 bases, there was a span of 16 bases. Germline loops: CDR1 KGHSH, CDR2 LQKENI.

This clonotype was recorded at least ten times. In DNA, the CDR3 is TGTGCCACGGCCCGGGACATATACGGTAGGACGCAGTATTTT. Its protein is CATARDIYGRTQYF. This chain uses TRBV27 with TRBJ2-3; D possibly corresponds to TRBD1 (6 bases). V gave up 10 bases and J gave up 9 bases, with 23 bases separating them. CDR3 length: 14 residues. Germline lookup yields CDR1 MNHEY and CDR2 SMNVEV (reference sequence).

The rearrangement links TRBV7-2 to TRBJ2-3; TRBD1 matches at 11 bases. Germline assignment: CDR1 SGHTA and CDR2 FQGNSA. J gave up 0 bases and V 5 bases, and 7 bases lay outside the gene matches. This CDR3 region has 17 residues. CDR3 sequence: CASSPGQGARSTDTQYF. The DNA for the CDR3 is TGTGCCAGCAGCCCTGGACAGGGGGCGCGGAGCACAGATACGCAGTATTTT.